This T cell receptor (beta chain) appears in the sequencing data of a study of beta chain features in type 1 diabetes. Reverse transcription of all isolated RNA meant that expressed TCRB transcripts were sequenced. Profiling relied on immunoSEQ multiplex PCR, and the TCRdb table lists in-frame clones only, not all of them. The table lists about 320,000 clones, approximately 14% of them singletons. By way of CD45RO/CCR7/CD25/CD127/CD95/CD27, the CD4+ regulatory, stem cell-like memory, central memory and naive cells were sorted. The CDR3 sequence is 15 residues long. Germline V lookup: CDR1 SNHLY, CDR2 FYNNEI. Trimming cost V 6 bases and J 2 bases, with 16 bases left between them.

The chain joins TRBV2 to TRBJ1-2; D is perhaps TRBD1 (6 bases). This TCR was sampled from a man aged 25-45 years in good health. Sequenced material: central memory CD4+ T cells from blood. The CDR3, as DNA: TGTGCCAGCAGGCTGGACAGAACCAACAACTATGGCTACACCTTC. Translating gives CASRLDRTNNYGYTF. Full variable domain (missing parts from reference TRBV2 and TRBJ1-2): EPEVTQTPSHQVTQMGQEVILRCVPISNHLYFYWYRQILGQKVEFLVSFYNNEISEKSEIFDDQFSVERPDGSNFTLKIRSTKLEDSAMYFCASRLDRTNNYGYTFGSGTRLTVV.